These 18 T cell receptor beta chains were sequenced from one sample in a study of tissue T cells after allogeneic stem cell transplantation (dated by TCRdb to between 2021 and 2023). The sample's time point, from its label and the paper: human tissue collected at research (rapid) autopsy. The library was generated by the immunoSEQ multiplex PCR assay. Imported from immuneACCESS, the table was reduced by TCRdb to in-frame sequences with V and J called. These copies leave out some clones; in studies compared against another copy, an unresolved V gene accounts for under half, and the cause of the remainder is not known. Here the sample has roughly 25,000 clones; 73% occur a single time. The ten largest account for 7.7% of the sample. The specimen was tissue from the ileum, collected at autopsy. The receptor source for this set is a female donor over 55 with lung cancer.

V usage is TRBV11-2 and J usage is TRBJ2-7; D remains ambiguous. CDR1 is SGHAT and CDR2 is FQNNGV in the germline V gene. Trimming stripped 6 bases from V and 2 bases from J, with 8 bases between. The CDR3 covers 12 residues. CDR3 region: CASRRTAYEQYF. CDR3 coding DNA: TGTGCCAGCAGGCGGACGGCCTACGAGCAGTACTTC.

This chain links TRBV6-5 with TRBJ1-2, with D possibly matching TRBD1 (5 bases). V lost 6 bases and J 2 bases, leaving 10 bases between the germline ends. The germline CDR1 and CDR2 sequences are MNHEY and SVGAGI. The CDR3 spans 13 residues. CDR3 sequence (DNA): TGTGCCAGCAGAACGACAGCCAACTATGGCTACACCTTC. Translated: CASRTTANYGYTF.

The chain joins TRBV7-9 to TRBJ1-6; 9 bases map to TRBD1. Germline trimming cut 5 bases from V and 10 bases from J; bases unmatched to any gene: 12. CDR1 and CDR2 (germline): SEHNR, FQNEAQ (reference sequence). This CDR3 is 16 amino acids long. CDR3 region: CASSRTLGTGYSPLHF. In nucleotides, the CDR3 is TGTGCCAGCAGCCGCACCCTTGGGACAGGGTACTCACCCCTCCACTTT.

The V gene is TRBV2, the J gene TRBJ1-6; D is uncertain. Deletions cut 7 bases from V and 7 bases from J, with 14 bases between. Germline CDR1 and CDR2: SNHLY and FYNNEI. The CDR3 totals 14 residues. The CDR3: CASTERRANSPLHF. In DNA, the CDR3 is TGTGCCAGCACGGAGAGGAGGGCGAATTCACCCCTCCACTTT.

By share, this clone counts as medium-sized. The chain employs TRBV4-2 and TRBJ1-1; 9 bases are a match to TRBD1. This CDR3 has 15 residues. V was clipped by 1 base and J by 6 bases; unmatched bases: 6. The germline CDR1 and CDR2 sequences are LGHNA and YNFKEQ. This CDR3 reads CASSQGGQGIAEAFF. The CDR3 DNA is TGTGCCAGCAGCCAAGGCGGACAGGGGATCGCTGAAGCTTTCTTT.

The V gene is TRBV6-5, the J gene TRBJ1-6; D remains ambiguous. Trimming stripped 2 bases from V and 9 bases from J, with 11 bases between. This CDR3 region has 14 residues. The V gene's germline CDR1 is MNHEY and CDR2 SVGAGI. The CDR3 DNA reads TGTGCCAGCAGTTACGGAGGGATAGGTTCACCCCTCCACTTT. Translating it yields CASSYGGIGSPLHF.

DNA for the CDR3: TGTGCCAGCAGCGTACGATCGGGAAACCGAGGGAGCACAGATACGCAGTATTTT. Encoded protein: CASSVRSGNRGSTDTQYF. V is TRBV7-2 and J is TRBJ2-3; possible D gene TRBD2, 5 bases. The CDR3 is 18 amino acids. Germline CDR1 is SGHTA and CDR2 is FQGNSA. The V and J ends lost 5 bases and 0 bases respectively, with 21 bases between them.

The chain combines TRBV7-3 with TRBJ2-3; 8 bases agree with TRBD1. The CDR3 loop spans 13 amino acids. The junction had 2 bases not matched to a gene; V was cut back by 4 bases and J by 5 bases. The germline V gene encodes CDR1 SGHTA and CDR2 FQGTGA. The CDR3 loop is CASSSGQGDTQYF. CDR3 sequence (DNA): TGTGCCAGCAGCTCCGGACAGGGAGATACGCAGTATTTT.

The V and J genes are TRBV10-3 and TRBJ1-2, with D perhaps TRBD1 (6 bases). V dropped 10 bases and J dropped 3 bases, with 18 bases sitting between them. The length of the CDR3 is 14 residues. CDR1 is ENHRY, CDR2 SYGVKD, per germline. The CDR3 loop reads CATKAGGADYGYTF. Written as DNA, the CDR3 is TGTGCCACTAAAGCGGGGGGGGCAGACTATGGCTACACCTTC.

By share, this clone ranks as medium-sized. J is TRBJ1-1 and V is TRBV7-8; D is possibly TRBD1 (5 bases). The germline V gene encodes CDR1 SGHVS and CDR2 FQNEAQ. The CDR3 loop spans 16 amino acids. V was shortened by 2 bases and J by 3 bases, with 16 bases between the two germline ends. The DNA of the CDR3 is TGTGCCAGCAGCTTATTCGGTCAGGGCGTGGACACTGAAGCTTTCTTT. As protein: CASSLFGQGVDTEAFF.

This chain uses TRBV7-3 with TRBJ2-1; TRBD1 might be the D (5 bases). This CDR3 has 17 amino acids. V was shortened by 0 bases and J by 10 bases, with 22 bases between the two germline ends. Germline V CDR1 and CDR2: SGHTA, FQGTGA. The CDR3 spells CASSLTTVPGQKREQFF. DNA for the CDR3: TGTGCCAGCAGCTTAACTACTGTGCCAGGACAAAAAAGGGAGCAGTTCTTC.

This sequence joins TRBV6-5 and TRBJ2-7; D remains ambiguous. Trimming removed 7 bases from V and 0 bases from J, with 13 bases in between. Germline V CDR1 and CDR2: MNHEY, SVGAGI. The CDR3 is made up of 14 amino acids. The DNA of the CDR3 is TGTGCCAGCACCGTCGCTGGGAACTCCTACGAGCAGTACTTC. Protein: CASTVAGNSYEQYF.

This chain links TRBV7-9 with TRBJ2-6; the match to TRBD2 covers 7 bases. J lost 4 bases, V lost 5 bases, and 2 bases had no gene match. Germline lookup yields CDR1 SEHNR and CDR2 FQNEAQ (reference sequence). This CDR3 region has 14 residues. CDR3 amino acids: CASSTTSGANVLTF. The CDR3 DNA reads as TGTGCCAGCAGCACGACTAGCGGGGCCAACGTCCTGACTTTC.

This clone was observed a handful of times. The CDR3 sequence: CAWSGQAGNIQYF. The CDR3 coding sequence is TGTGCCTGGAGTGGACAGGCTGGAAACATTCAGTACTTC. The V and J genes are TRBV30 and TRBJ2-4; weak D call: TRBD1 (6 bases). This CDR3 region has 13 residues. Germline CDR1 reads GTSNPN; CDR2 reads SVGIG (reference sequence). Trimming took off 1 base at V and 6 bases at J, with 10 bases between the two ends.

The rearrangement links TRBV6-5 to TRBJ1-4; no firm D call. CDR3 length: 14 amino acids. Trimming took 7 bases from V and 10 from J, leaving 19 bases between them. The V gene's germline CDR1 is MNHEY and CDR2 SVGAGI. The DNA for the CDR3 is TGTGCCAGCACCCTGGACGGACGGAGAGGAAAACTGTTTTTT. It codes for CASTLDGRRGKLFF.

This clone was detected only a few times. The chain joins TRBV11-2 to TRBJ2-7, with no clear D. CDR1 is SGHAT and CDR2 is FQNNGV in the germline V gene. Trimming pared 5 bases from V and 0 bases from J, leaving 11 bases between. The CDR3 is 14 amino acids. In nucleotides, the CDR3 is TGTGCCAGCAGCCCGATGCGGAGCTCCTACGAGCAGTACTTC. It is translated as CASSPMRSSYEQYF.

The rearrangement links TRBV4-3 to TRBJ2-1; D is perhaps TRBD2 (5 bases). Trimming removed 0 bases from V and 10 bases from J, with 10 bases in between. The germline gives CDR1 LGHNA, CDR2 YSLEER. The CDR3 sequence is 13 residues long. The DNA for the CDR3 is TGCGCCAGCAGCCAAGAGAGGGCTTTGGAGCAGTTCTTC. Amino acids: CASSQERALEQFF.

This clone was found once. The V call is TRBV7-9, the J call TRBJ2-7; the D is unclear. There are 14 residues in the CDR3. Germline-derived CDR1 and CDR2 are SEHNR and FQNEAQ (reference sequence). The V gene lost 0 bases and the J gene lost 6 bases, with 12 bases spanning the gap. The CDR3 DNA reads TGTGCCAGCAGCTTAGCGTTGTCGGTGGCCGAGCAGTACTTC. Protein product: CASSLALSVAEQYF. Full variable domain (outside the CDR3, taken from reference TRBV7-9 and TRBJ2-7): DTGVSQNPRHKITKRGQNVTFRCDPISEHNRLYWYRQTLGQGPEFLTYFQNEAQLEKSRLLSDRFSAERPKGSFSTLEIQRTEQGDSAMYLCASSLALSVAEQYFGPGTRLTVT.